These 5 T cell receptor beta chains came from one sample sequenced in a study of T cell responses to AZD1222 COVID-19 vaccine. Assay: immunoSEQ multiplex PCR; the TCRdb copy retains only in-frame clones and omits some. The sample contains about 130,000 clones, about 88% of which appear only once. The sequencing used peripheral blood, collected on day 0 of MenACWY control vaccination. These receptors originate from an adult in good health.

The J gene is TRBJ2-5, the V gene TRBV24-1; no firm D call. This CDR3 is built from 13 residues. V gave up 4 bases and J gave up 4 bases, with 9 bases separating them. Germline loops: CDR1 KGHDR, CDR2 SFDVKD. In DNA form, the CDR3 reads TGTGCCACCAGTGACTCAGAATTAGAGACCCAGTACTTC. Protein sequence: CATSDSELETQYF.

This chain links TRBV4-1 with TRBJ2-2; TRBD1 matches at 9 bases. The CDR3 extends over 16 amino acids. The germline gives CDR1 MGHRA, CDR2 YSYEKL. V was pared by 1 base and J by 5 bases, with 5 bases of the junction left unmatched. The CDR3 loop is CASSQAGQGGTGELFF. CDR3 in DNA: TGCGCCAGCAGCCAAGCGGGACAGGGTGGGACCGGGGAGCTGTTTTTT.

The CDR3 nucleotides read TGTGCCAGCAGCCCCCATTCCAAGGGACTAGCGGGAGTGCAGTTCTTC. Its translation: CASSPHSKGLAGVQFF. The chain recombines TRBV9 with TRBJ2-1, with 14 bases identical to TRBD2. CDR1 SGDLS and CDR2 YYNGEE come from the germline V gene. The CDR3 has 16 amino acids. Trimming took 4 bases from V and 12 from J; bases not matched to a gene: 12.

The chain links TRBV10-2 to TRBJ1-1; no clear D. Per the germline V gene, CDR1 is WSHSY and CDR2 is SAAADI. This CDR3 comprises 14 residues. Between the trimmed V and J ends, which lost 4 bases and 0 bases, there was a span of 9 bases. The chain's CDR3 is CASSGFLLNTEAFF. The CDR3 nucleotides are TGCGCCAGCAGTGGCTTTTTATTGAACACTGAAGCTTTCTTT.

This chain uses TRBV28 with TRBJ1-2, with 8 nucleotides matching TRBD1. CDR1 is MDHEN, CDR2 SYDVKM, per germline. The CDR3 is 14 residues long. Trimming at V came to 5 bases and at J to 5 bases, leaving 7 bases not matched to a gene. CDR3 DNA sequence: TGTGCCAGCAGTACGGACAGGGTCCTTTATGGCTACACCTTC. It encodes CASSTDRVLYGYTF.